The 11 T cell receptor beta chains below come from one sample, sequenced in a study of T-cell memory formation after mild COVID-19. TCRdb processed the 5' RACE reads anew with MiXCR; each CDR3 protein has one entry. The sample has about half a million distinct CDR3 sequences, over 15% seen once. The sample taken for sequencing was PBMCs or a T cell subset sorted from them (not recorded which). The receptor set was obtained from an adult woman who had mild COVID-19 (a few samples of this study predate the infection). Cell type and time point are not known.

V is TRBV18 and J is TRBJ2-3; D uncertain. V lost 6 bases and J lost 2, with 12 bases in between. In germline, CDR1 is KGHSH, CDR2 LQKENI. CDR3 length equals 14 residues. This chain's CDR3 is CASSWTSDTDTQYF. CDR3 sequence (DNA): TGTGCCAGCTCTTGGACGAGCGACACAGATACGCAGTATTTT.

V is TRBV30 and J is TRBJ1-2, with D unresolved. This CDR3 spans 14 amino acids. V lost 0 bases, J lost 4 bases, and 12 bases lay in between. CDR1 is GTSNPN and CDR2 is SVGIG in the germline V gene (reference sequence). CDR3 in amino acids: CAWSVQFLGYGYTF. The CDR3 DNA follows: TGTGCCTGGAGTGTACAATTCCTAGGCTATGGCTACACCTTC.

V is TRBV20-1 and J is TRBJ1-1, with TRBD1 as a possible D gene (6 bases). There are 17 residues in the CDR3. Trimming took off 1 base at V and 6 bases at J, with 24 bases between the two ends. CDR1 is DFQATT and CDR2 is SNEGSKA in the germline V gene (reference sequence). CDR3 nucleotides: TGCAGTGCTAGAGCCTCCCTTACACAGGGTGAATTTGCTGAAGCTTTCTTT. It encodes CSARASLTQGEFAEAFF.

About this clonotype itself: The junction departs from the called germline gene at one end, perhaps through a read error. In DNA, the CDR3 is TGTGCCAGCAGATTAGGACAGGGCACAGATACGCAGTATTTT. Its protein is CASRLGQGTDTQYF. This rearrangement joins TRBV7-9 to TRBJ2-3, with TRBD1 matching 7 bases. This CDR3 has 14 amino acids. Per germline, CDR1 SEHNR and CDR2 FQNEAQ (reference sequence).

The table lists this clonotype with a few counts. This chain connects TRBV19 to TRBJ2-1; D is perhaps TRBD1 or TRBD2 (6 bases each). The V end lost 3 bases, the J end lost 8 bases, and 14 bases lay between the germline ends. The CDR3 sequence is 14 residues long. Germline V CDR1 and CDR2: LNHDA, SQIVND (reference sequence). The CDR3 DNA is TGTGCCAGTAGTATCCAGGGGAGGCCCCATGAGCAGTTCTTC. It codes for CASSIQGRPHEQFF.

This chain uses TRBV3-1 with TRBJ1-2; TRBD1 matches 7 bases. Germline CDR1 is LGHDT and CDR2 is YNNKEL (reference sequence). This CDR3 is built from 16 residues. V shed 4 bases, J shed 0 bases, and the junction held 8 bases outside the gene matches. CDR3 protein: CASSPPGQITNYGYTF. The CDR3 DNA follows: TGTGCCAGCAGCCCACCGGGACAGATTACTAACTATGGCTACACCTTC.

The V gene is TRBV29-1, the J gene TRBJ2-7; TRBD2 aligns across 8 bases. The length of the CDR3 is 12 residues. V trimming: 5 bases; J trimming: 6 bases; junction bases outside the gene matches: 6. CDR1 is SQVTM, CDR2 ANQGSEA, per germline. The CDR3 coding sequence is TGCAGCGTTCCTGGGCGGGGGGCCGAGCAGTACTTC. The encoded protein is CSVPGRGAEQYF.

The sample holds a few counts of this clonotype. CDR3 region: CSARASPAGFDGYTF. For the CDR3, the DNA is TGCAGTGCTAGAGCCTCCCCGGCGGGTTTTGATGGCTACACCTTC. V usage is TRBV20-1 and J usage is TRBJ1-2; D gene uncertain. CDR1 and CDR2 from the germline V gene are DFQATT and SNEGSKA (reference sequence). The CDR3 loop spans 15 amino acids. Trimming took off 1 base at V and 6 bases at J, with 18 bases between the two ends.

This clonotype has just a few counts. J is TRBJ2-1 and V is TRBV7-6; 12 bases match TRBD2. The CDR3 contains 18 residues. CDR1 and CDR2 from the germline V gene are SGHVS and FNYEAQ. V trimming: 2 bases; J trimming: 4 bases; junction bases outside the gene matches: 9. In DNA form, the CDR3 reads TGTGCCAGCAGCTTATCCCTACTAGCGGGAGGCCAATACAATGAGCAGTTCTTC. It codes for CASSLSLLAGGQYNEQFF.

Written as DNA, the CDR3 is TGTGCCAGCAACCCCGGGACTAGCGGGAGATCGGTTAACACCGGGGAGCTGTTTTTT. It encodes CASNPGTSGRSVNTGELFF. The chain employs TRBV12-3 or TRBV12-4 and TRBJ2-2; TRBD2 agrees at 14 bases. The CDR3 extends over 19 amino acids. With 7 bases clipped from V and 2 bases from J, the junction kept 12 bases outside the gene matches.

The gene calls are TRBV9 and TRBJ1-3; no definite D call. V was pared by 3 bases and J by 0 bases, with 13 bases between. CDR3 length: 16 residues. CDR1 is SGDLS, CDR2 YYNGEE, per germline. CDR3 protein: CASSGAFGYSGNTIYF. The DNA for the CDR3 is TGTGCCAGCAGCGGAGCGTTCGGGTACTCTGGAAACACCATATATTTT.